This T cell receptor beta chain is drawn from a study of read filtering for tumor transcriptome and immune sequencing. At the level of the study: The cohort had approximately 16 men and over eleven women aged roughly 47 to 80, mean around 63 years. Findings and limits, study-wide: Correlation between methods rose after single-read clonotypes were removed. Sorted CD138-negative bone marrow cells were not purified T cells. Single-read clonotypes: 80% to 90% of IR-seq clonotypes (about 4% of reads), 74.6% of RNA-seq clonotypes (roughly 43% of reads).

The library was built from 400 to 500 ng RNA with molecular barcoded adaptors for alpha/delta and beta/gamma chains. TCRdb reprocessed the reads with MiXCR, giving one entry per CDR3 protein. Of about 6,000 distinct CDR3 sequences in the sample, 20% to 30% were seen once. Details on this clonotype: Its antigen is not identified.

CDR1 and CDR2 (germline): MGHRA, YSYEKL. The CDR3 is 17 amino acids. Deletions cut 11 bases from V and 3 bases from J, with 28 bases between. The source material was a population of CD138-negative cells sorted from bone marrow. This clonotype originated in a donor over 35 with multiple myeloma. The rearrangement links TRBV4-1 to TRBJ1-1; TRBD1 is a possible D gene (6 bases). The CDR3 sequence: CACNQEAPRYRDTEAFF. In DNA form, the CDR3 reads TGCGCCTGCAACCAAGAAGCCCCCCGTTACAGGGACACTGAAGCTTTCTTT.